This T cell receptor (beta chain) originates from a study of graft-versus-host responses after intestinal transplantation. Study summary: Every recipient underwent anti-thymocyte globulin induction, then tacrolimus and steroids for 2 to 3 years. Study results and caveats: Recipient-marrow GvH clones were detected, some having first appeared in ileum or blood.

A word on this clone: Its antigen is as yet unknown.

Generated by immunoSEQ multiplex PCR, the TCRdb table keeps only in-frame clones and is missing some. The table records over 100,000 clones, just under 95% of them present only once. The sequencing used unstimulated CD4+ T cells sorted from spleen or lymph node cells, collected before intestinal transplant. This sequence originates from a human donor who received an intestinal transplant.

In DNA form, the CDR3 reads TGTGCCAGCAGCCCTCAGGGTTATGGCTACACCTTC. As protein: CASSPQGYGYTF. This sequence joins TRBV4-2 and TRBJ1-2; possibly TRBD1 for D (5 bases). CDR3 length: 12 residues. V lost 4 bases, J lost 5 bases, and 8 bases lay in between. Looked up from germline, CDR1 is LGHNA and CDR2 is YNFKEQ.